Listed below are T cell receptor beta chains from one sample, sequenced in a study of shared clonotypes between healthy human individuals. Clones were sequenced by immunoSEQ multiplex PCR, and TCRdb holds only the in-frame ones, with some missing. The table lists millions of clones, about 92% of them singletons. Sequences were obtained from naive CD4+ T cells sorted from blood. Every receptor here comes from a man aged 18 to 29 in good health. The CDR3 runs from the conserved cysteine through the conserved F or W. Fields, in order: D gene, V gene, CDR3 length, clone size, J gene, CDR3 DNA, CDR3 protein. The D gene is left open where the match is weak. Only part of the rows carry a size: once, few, many, or a class if the clone is expanded.

d_gene: TRBD1; v_gene: TRBV19; len: 18; abundance: NA; j_gene: TRBJ1-2; CDR3nt: TGTGCCAGTAGTTCCGGGACAGGGAGCCTATCATATAACTATGGCTACACCTTC; CDR3aa: CASSSGTGSLSYNYGYTF
d_gene: NA; v_gene: TRBV7-2; len: 16; abundance: once; j_gene: TRBJ2-5; CDR3nt: TGTGCCAGCAGCTTAGGGGGTAGCGGAACCCAAGAGACCCAGTACTTC; CDR3aa: CASSLGGSGTQETQYF
d_gene: NA; v_gene: TRBV11-2; len: 14; abundance: once; j_gene: TRBJ1-2; CDR3nt: TGTGCCAGCAGCCCTAGGACAGCTAACTATGGCTACACCTTC; CDR3aa: CASSPRTANYGYTF
d_gene: TRBD2; v_gene: TRBV15; len: 16; abundance: once; j_gene: TRBJ2-7; CDR3nt: TGTGCCACCAGCAGGGGGTTGACGGGAGGGAACTACGAGCAGTACTTC; CDR3aa: CATSRGLTGGNYEQYF
d_gene: NA; v_gene: TRBV18; len: 15; abundance: NA; j_gene: TRBJ2-2; CDR3nt: TGTGCCAGCTCACCACCGGGAACTGCGAACGGGGAGCTGTTTTTT; CDR3aa: CASSPPGTANGELFF
d_gene: NA; v_gene: TRBV5-1; len: 15; abundance: NA; j_gene: TRBJ1-6; CDR3nt: TGCGCCAGCAGCTTTTCCACGGGGCATAATTCACCCCTCCACTTT; CDR3aa: CASSFSTGHNSPLHF
d_gene: NA; v_gene: TRBV2; len: 12; abundance: NA; j_gene: TRBJ1-2; CDR3nt: TGTGCCAGCAGTTTTCGGTCAGATGGCTACACCTTC; CDR3aa: CASSFRSDGYTF
d_gene: TRBD2; v_gene: TRBV5-4; len: 13; abundance: NA; j_gene: TRBJ2-5; CDR3nt: TGTGCCAGCAGCCGGCCGGGAGGGGAGACCCAGTACTTC; CDR3aa: CASSRPGGETQYF
d_gene: NA; v_gene: TRBV27; len: 14; abundance: NA; j_gene: TRBJ1-5; CDR3nt: TGTGCCAGCAAGGGGGAGGGTAGCAATCAGCCCCAGCATTTT; CDR3aa: CASKGEGSNQPQHF
d_gene: NA; v_gene: TRBV29-1; len: 13; abundance: NA; j_gene: TRBJ1-4; CDR3nt: TGCAGCGTTGTCGACAGAACTAATGAAAAACTGTTTTTT; CDR3aa: CSVVDRTNEKLFF
d_gene: NA; v_gene: TRBV4-3; len: 19; abundance: NA; j_gene: TRBJ2-1; CDR3nt: TGCGCCAGCAGCCAAGATTCCCCGGACTTAGCGCCGGAGGGGGATGAGCAGTTCTTC; CDR3aa: CASSQDSPDLAPEGDEQFF
d_gene: NA; v_gene: TRBV5-4; len: 13; abundance: NA; j_gene: TRBJ2-7; CDR3nt: TGTGCCAGCAGCTTGGGAGGGTTAGACGAGCAGTACTTC; CDR3aa: CASSLGGLDEQYF
d_gene: TRBD2; v_gene: TRBV30; len: 14; abundance: NA; j_gene: TRBJ2-5; CDR3nt: TGTGCCTGCCCGAGTCTAGCGGGGCGAGAGACCCAGTACTTC; CDR3aa: CACPSLAGRETQYF
d_gene: NA; v_gene: TRBV15; len: 17; abundance: NA; j_gene: TRBJ2-1; CDR3nt: TGTGCCACCAGCAGAGCCGTCCGGGGGAACTCCTACAATGAGCAGTTCTTC; CDR3aa: CATSRAVRGNSYNEQFF
d_gene: TRBD1; v_gene: TRBV10-2; len: 13; abundance: NA; j_gene: TRBJ2-1; CDR3nt: TGCGCCAGCGCGGGACAGGTCCCCAATGAGCAGTTCTTC; CDR3aa: CASAGQVPNEQFF
d_gene: NA; v_gene: TRBV1; len: 15; abundance: NA; j_gene: TRBJ1-2; CDR3nt: TGCACCAGCAGCCACGGGACAGGTGTTAACTATGGCTACACCTTC; CDR3aa: CTSSHGTGVNYGYTF
d_gene: TRBD2; v_gene: TRBV10-3; len: 16; abundance: NA; j_gene: TRBJ2-1; CDR3nt: TGTGCCATCAGTGAGTCGACTAGCGGGGGGGTCAGGGAGCAGTTCTTC; CDR3aa: CAISESTSGGVREQFF
d_gene: TRBD2; v_gene: TRBV5-4; len: 14; abundance: NA; j_gene: TRBJ2-5; CDR3nt: TGTGCCAGCAGTTCCATAGCGGGCCCAGGGACCCAGTACTTC; CDR3aa: CASSSIAGPGTQYF
d_gene: NA; v_gene: TRBV5-1; len: 13; abundance: NA; j_gene: TRBJ2-7; CDR3nt: TGCGCCAGCAGCTTGACAGATTCCTACGAGCAGTACTTC; CDR3aa: CASSLTDSYEQYF
d_gene: TRBD1; v_gene: TRBV18; len: 15; abundance: once; j_gene: TRBJ1-2; CDR3nt: TGTGCCAGCTCACCGAATGGACAGGGAAGCCCTGGCTACACCTTC; CDR3aa: CASSPNGQGSPGYTF
d_gene: NA; v_gene: TRBV18; len: 19; abundance: NA; j_gene: TRBJ1-3; CDR3nt: TGTGCCAGCTCACCGTTGGGGGTCACCGAACAGTCCTCTGGAAACACCATATATTTT; CDR3aa: CASSPLGVTEQSSGNTIYF
d_gene: TRBD1; v_gene: TRBV7-2; len: 15; abundance: NA; j_gene: TRBJ2-7; CDR3nt: TGTGCCAGCAGGAATCCGGGACAGTCTCCCTACGAGCAGTACTTC; CDR3aa: CASRNPGQSPYEQYF
d_gene: TRBD1; v_gene: TRBV12-5; len: 16; abundance: NA; j_gene: TRBJ1-1; CDR3nt: TGTGCTAGTGGTTTGGTACTCGACAGGGGATCCACTGAAGCTTTCTTT; CDR3aa: CASGLVLDRGSTEAFF
d_gene: NA; v_gene: TRBV27; len: 15; abundance: NA; j_gene: TRBJ1-2; CDR3nt: TGTGCCAGCAGTTTAAAAGGAGAAGGAGGCTATGGCTACACCTTC; CDR3aa: CASSLKGEGGYGYTF
d_gene: TRBD1; v_gene: TRBV6-1; len: 16; abundance: NA; j_gene: TRBJ1-2; CDR3nt: TGTGCCAGCAGTGAAGTACCAGACAGGGACGGCTCCGGCTACACCTTC; CDR3aa: CASSEVPDRDGSGYTF
d_gene: NA; v_gene: TRBV7-2; len: 12; abundance: NA; j_gene: TRBJ1-2; CDR3nt: TGTGCCAGCAGCTTAACAAAAGAGGGCTACACCTTC; CDR3aa: CASSLTKEGYTF
d_gene: NA; v_gene: TRBV14; len: 17; abundance: NA; j_gene: TRBJ2-3; CDR3nt: TGTGCCAGCAGCCCAATGACAGGCGTCCTCAGCACAGATACGCAGTATTTT; CDR3aa: CASSPMTGVLSTDTQYF
d_gene: NA; v_gene: TRBV18; len: 14; abundance: NA; j_gene: TRBJ1-4; CDR3nt: TGTGCCAGCTGTGCGGGGGCAACTAATGAAAAACTGTTTTTT; CDR3aa: CASCAGATNEKLFF
d_gene: TRBD1; v_gene: TRBV19; len: 12; abundance: NA; j_gene: TRBJ1-2; CDR3nt: TGTGCCAGTATGGGGACAGGGCATGGCTACACCTTC; CDR3aa: CASMGTGHGYTF
d_gene: TRBD1; v_gene: TRBV18; len: 16; abundance: NA; j_gene: TRBJ1-4; CDR3nt: TGTGCCAGCTCACCACGAGGACAGGGAGGGAATGAAAAACTGTTTTTT; CDR3aa: CASSPRGQGGNEKLFF
d_gene: NA; v_gene: TRBV27; len: 15; abundance: NA; j_gene: TRBJ2-3; CDR3nt: TGTGCCAGCAGTTTATGGGCGGGCGGCACAGATACGCAGTATTTT; CDR3aa: CASSLWAGGTDTQYF
d_gene: NA; v_gene: TRBV28; len: 19; abundance: NA; j_gene: TRBJ2-5; CDR3nt: TGTGCCAGCAGTTTCGAACCCCCATTCTCCGGGGGCCCCCAAGAGACCCAGTACTTC; CDR3aa: CASSFEPPFSGGPQETQYF
d_gene: TRBD1; v_gene: TRBV29-1; len: 14; abundance: NA; j_gene: TRBJ2-7; CDR3nt: TGCAGCGTTGTTTTGGACAGGGTAACCTACGAGCAGTACTTC; CDR3aa: CSVVLDRVTYEQYF
d_gene: TRBD1; v_gene: TRBV2; len: 14; abundance: NA; j_gene: TRBJ2-2; CDR3nt: TGTGCCAGCAGCGGACAGGGGCACACCGGGGAGCTGTTTTTT; CDR3aa: CASSGQGHTGELFF
d_gene: NA; v_gene: TRBV7-3; len: 16; abundance: once; j_gene: TRBJ2-5; CDR3nt: TGTGCCAGCAGCTTGCGGGGTTCTAAGTACCAAGAGACCCAGTACTTC; CDR3aa: CASSLRGSKYQETQYF
d_gene: NA; v_gene: TRBV2; len: 14; abundance: NA; j_gene: TRBJ2-2; CDR3nt: TGTGCCAGCAGTGGGGACTTGAGGGCCGGGGAGCTGTTTTTT; CDR3aa: CASSGDLRAGELFF
d_gene: NA; v_gene: TRBV5-4; len: 16; abundance: NA; j_gene: TRBJ2-1; CDR3nt: TGTGCCAGCAGCTCTCCCACGGGAGACTCCTACAATGAGCAGTTCTTC; CDR3aa: CASSSPTGDSYNEQFF
d_gene: TRBD2; v_gene: TRBV6-4; len: 16; abundance: once; j_gene: TRBJ2-5; CDR3nt: TGTGCCAGCAGTGCTGGACTAGCGGGGAAACAAGAGACCCAGTACTTC; CDR3aa: CASSAGLAGKQETQYF
d_gene: NA; v_gene: TRBV18; len: 18; abundance: NA; j_gene: TRBJ2-1; CDR3nt: TGTGCCAGCTCACCAGTTAGTTGGGACTGGAGCTCCTACAATGAGCAGTTCTTC; CDR3aa: CASSPVSWDWSSYNEQFF
d_gene: TRBD2; v_gene: TRBV7-9; len: 16; abundance: NA; j_gene: TRBJ2-3; CDR3nt: TGTGCCAGCAGCTTAGTAGGCGCGGGAGGTCAGGATACGCAGTATTTT; CDR3aa: CASSLVGAGGQDTQYF
d_gene: NA; v_gene: TRBV20-1; len: 10; abundance: NA; j_gene: TRBJ2-7; CDR3nt: TGCAGTGCAGCGGGTTACGAGCAGTACTTC; CDR3aa: CSAAGYEQYF
d_gene: NA; v_gene: TRBV6-5; len: 12; abundance: few; j_gene: TRBJ1-4; CDR3nt: TGTGCCAGCAGGCAACAGGAAGAAAAACTGTTTTTT; CDR3aa: CASRQQEEKLFF
d_gene: NA; v_gene: TRBV7-2; len: 13; abundance: NA; j_gene: TRBJ2-3; CDR3nt: TGTGCCAGCAGCACCCGACAGACAGATACGCAGTATTTT; CDR3aa: CASSTRQTDTQYF
d_gene: NA; v_gene: TRBV27; len: 15; abundance: NA; j_gene: TRBJ1-2; CDR3nt: TGTGCCAGCAGTTTCAGTCTCAATACTAACTATGGCTACACCTTC; CDR3aa: CASSFSLNTNYGYTF
d_gene: NA; v_gene: TRBV19; len: 16; abundance: NA; j_gene: TRBJ2-1; CDR3nt: TGTGCCAGTAGTAACGCACTAGCATACTCCTACAATGAGCAGTTCTTC; CDR3aa: CASSNALAYSYNEQFF
d_gene: NA; v_gene: TRBV6-5; len: 15; abundance: NA; j_gene: TRBJ2-2; CDR3nt: TGTGCCAGCAGTTTGAGAACAGGAGCCACCGGGGAGCTGTTTTTT; CDR3aa: CASSLRTGATGELFF
d_gene: NA; v_gene: TRBV11-2; len: 14; abundance: NA; j_gene: TRBJ2-2; CDR3nt: TGTGCCAGCAGCTTAGGAGGTGGGACCGGGGAGCTGTTTTTT; CDR3aa: CASSLGGGTGELFF
d_gene: NA; v_gene: TRBV4-1; len: 15; abundance: NA; j_gene: TRBJ1-5; CDR3nt: TGCGCCAGCAGCCAAGTTGGGACGGTCAATCAGCCCCAGCATTTT; CDR3aa: CASSQVGTVNQPQHF
d_gene: NA; v_gene: TRBV30; len: 11; abundance: once; j_gene: TRBJ2-1; CDR3nt: TGTGCCGGGATTGAACGACTTGAGCAGTTCTTC; CDR3aa: CAGIERLEQFF
d_gene: NA; v_gene: TRBV28; len: 14; abundance: NA; j_gene: TRBJ1-2; CDR3nt: TGTGCCAGCAACCAGCCCGCTCAAGACTATGGCTACACCTTC; CDR3aa: CASNQPAQDYGYTF
d_gene: NA; v_gene: TRBV5-1; len: 14; abundance: NA; j_gene: TRBJ1-2; CDR3nt: TGCGCCAGCAGCTTGTTGTCAGGGGAGGCTGGCTACACCTTC; CDR3aa: CASSLLSGEAGYTF
d_gene: NA; v_gene: TRBV10-1; len: 16; abundance: NA; j_gene: TRBJ2-1; CDR3nt: TGCGCCAGCAGTGAGTCGACAGCGACCCCTTACAATGAGCAGTTCTTC; CDR3aa: CASSESTATPYNEQFF
d_gene: NA; v_gene: TRBV20-1; len: 11; abundance: NA; j_gene: TRBJ2-3; CDR3nt: TGCAGTGCCCTTACGATCGATACGCAGTATTTT; CDR3aa: CSALTIDTQYF